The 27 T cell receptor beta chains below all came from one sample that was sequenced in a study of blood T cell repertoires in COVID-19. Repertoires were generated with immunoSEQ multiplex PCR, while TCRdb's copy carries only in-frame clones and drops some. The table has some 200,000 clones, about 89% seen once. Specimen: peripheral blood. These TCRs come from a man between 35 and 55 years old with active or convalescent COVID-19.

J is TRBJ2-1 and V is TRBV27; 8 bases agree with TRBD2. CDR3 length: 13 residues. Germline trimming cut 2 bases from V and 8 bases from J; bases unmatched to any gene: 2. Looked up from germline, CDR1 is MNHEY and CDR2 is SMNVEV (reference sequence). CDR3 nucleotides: TGTGCCAGCAGTTTAGCGGGGGGCTATGAGCAGTTCTTC. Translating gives CASSLAGGYEQFF.

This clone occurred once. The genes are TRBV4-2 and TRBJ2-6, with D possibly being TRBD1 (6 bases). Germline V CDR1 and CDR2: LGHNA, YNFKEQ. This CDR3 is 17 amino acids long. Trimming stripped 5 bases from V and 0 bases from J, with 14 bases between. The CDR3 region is CASSTGQSPSGANVLTF. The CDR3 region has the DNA TGTGCCAGCAGCACTGGACAGTCTCCCTCTGGGGCCAACGTCCTGACTTTC.

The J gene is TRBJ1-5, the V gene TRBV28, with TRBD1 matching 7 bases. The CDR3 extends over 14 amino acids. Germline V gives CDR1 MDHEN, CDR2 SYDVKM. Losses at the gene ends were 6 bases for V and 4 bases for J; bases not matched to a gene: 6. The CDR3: CASSRGGSNQPQHF. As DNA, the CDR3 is TGTGCCAGCAGCCGAGGGGGCAGTAATCAGCCCCAGCATTTT.

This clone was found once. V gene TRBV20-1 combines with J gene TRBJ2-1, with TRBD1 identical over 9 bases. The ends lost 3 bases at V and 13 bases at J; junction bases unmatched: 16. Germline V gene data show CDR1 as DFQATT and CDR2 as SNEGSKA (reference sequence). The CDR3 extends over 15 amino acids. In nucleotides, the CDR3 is TGCAGTGCTAGTCCCTTGACAGGGGGGCTCTATCAACAGTTCTTC. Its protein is CSASPLTGGLYQQFF.

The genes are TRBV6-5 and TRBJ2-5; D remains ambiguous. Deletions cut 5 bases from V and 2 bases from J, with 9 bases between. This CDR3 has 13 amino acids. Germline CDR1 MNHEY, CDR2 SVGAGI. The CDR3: CASSPNSQETQYF. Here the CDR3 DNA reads TGTGCCAGCAGTCCCAATTCACAAGAGACCCAGTACTTC.

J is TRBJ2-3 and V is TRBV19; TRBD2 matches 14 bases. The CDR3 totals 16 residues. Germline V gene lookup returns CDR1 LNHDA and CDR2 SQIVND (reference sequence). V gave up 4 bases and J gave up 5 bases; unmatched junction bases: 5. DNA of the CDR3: TGTGCCAGTAGTACGACTAGCGGGGGGGCTGGAGATACGCAGTATTTT. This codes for CASSTTSGGAGDTQYF.

CDR3 sequence (DNA): TGTGCCTGGAGTGTCTCAGGACAGGGCTACTATGGCTACACCTTC. It is translated as CAWSVSGQGYYGYTF. The chain links TRBV30 to TRBJ1-2, with 8 nucleotides matching TRBD1. Germline V gene sequence: CDR1 GTSNPN, CDR2 SVGIG (reference sequence). V was clipped by 0 bases and J by 3 bases; unmatched bases: 6. The length of the CDR3 is 15 residues.

The DNA of the CDR3 is TGCGCCAGCAGCTTGGGGACAGGGTCCAGTGGGGGCTACACCTTC. It encodes CASSLGTGSSGGYTF. The chain is built from TRBV5-1 and TRBJ1-2; TRBD1 agrees at 8 bases. Trimming took 0 bases from V and 8 from J; bases not matched to a gene: 9. Per germline, CDR1 SGHRS and CDR2 YFSETQ. The CDR3 contains 15 residues.

The CDR3 coding sequence is TGTGCCAGCAGACCGAGGGCCTCCCTTGAAGCTTTCTTT. It is translated as CASRPRASLEAFF. The chain combines TRBV2 with TRBJ1-1; D is unclear. Germline-derived CDR1 and CDR2 are SNHLY and FYNNEI. CDR3 size: 13 residues. The V end lost 6 bases, the J end lost 7 bases, and 15 bases lay between the germline ends.

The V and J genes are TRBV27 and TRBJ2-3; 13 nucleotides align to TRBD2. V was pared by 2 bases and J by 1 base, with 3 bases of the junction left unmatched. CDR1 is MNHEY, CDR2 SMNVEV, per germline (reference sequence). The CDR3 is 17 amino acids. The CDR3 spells CASSLSGLAGGTDTQYF. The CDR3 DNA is TGTGCCAGCAGTTTAAGTGGACTAGCGGGGGGCACAGATACGCAGTATTTT.

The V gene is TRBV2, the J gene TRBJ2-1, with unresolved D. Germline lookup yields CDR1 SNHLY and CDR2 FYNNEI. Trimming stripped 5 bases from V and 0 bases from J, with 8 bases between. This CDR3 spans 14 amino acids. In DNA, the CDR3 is TGTGCCAGCAGTCTACGGAGCTCCTACAATGAGCAGTTCTTC. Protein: CASSLRSSYNEQFF.

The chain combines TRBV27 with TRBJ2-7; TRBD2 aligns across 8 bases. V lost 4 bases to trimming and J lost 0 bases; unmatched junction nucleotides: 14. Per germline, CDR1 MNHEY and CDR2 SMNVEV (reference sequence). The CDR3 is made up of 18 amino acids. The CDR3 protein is CASSSSLWSSGSSYEQYF. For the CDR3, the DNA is TGTGCCAGCAGTTCTTCCTTGTGGTCTAGCGGGTCCTCCTACGAGCAGTACTTC.

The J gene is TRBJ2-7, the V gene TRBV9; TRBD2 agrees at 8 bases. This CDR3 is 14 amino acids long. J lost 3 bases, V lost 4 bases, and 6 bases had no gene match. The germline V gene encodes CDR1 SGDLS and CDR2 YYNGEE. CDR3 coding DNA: TGTGCCAGCAGCCCGGGGGGGCTAGTCTACGAGCAGTACTTC. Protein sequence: CASSPGGLVYEQYF.

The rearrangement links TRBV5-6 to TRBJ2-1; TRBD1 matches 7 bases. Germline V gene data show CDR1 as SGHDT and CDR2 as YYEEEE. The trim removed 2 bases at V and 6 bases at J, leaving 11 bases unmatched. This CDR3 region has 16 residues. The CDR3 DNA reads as TGTGCCAGCAGCTTCTCAGGGGGATTGGCGTTCAATGAGCAGTTCTTC. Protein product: CASSFSGGLAFNEQFF.

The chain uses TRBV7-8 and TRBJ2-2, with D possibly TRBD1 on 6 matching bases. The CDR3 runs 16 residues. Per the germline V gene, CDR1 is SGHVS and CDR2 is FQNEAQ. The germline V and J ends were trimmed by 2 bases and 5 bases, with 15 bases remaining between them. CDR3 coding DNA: TGTGCCAGCAGCTTAAACAGGGTGAGGTCGACCGGGGAGCTGTTTTTT. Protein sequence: CASSLNRVRSTGELFF.

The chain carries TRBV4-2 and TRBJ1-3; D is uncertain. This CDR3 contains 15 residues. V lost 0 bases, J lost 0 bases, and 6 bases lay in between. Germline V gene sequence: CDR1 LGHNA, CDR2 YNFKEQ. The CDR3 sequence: CASSQDPGSGNTIYF. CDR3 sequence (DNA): TGTGCCAGCAGCCAAGATCCCGGCTCTGGAAACACCATATATTTT.

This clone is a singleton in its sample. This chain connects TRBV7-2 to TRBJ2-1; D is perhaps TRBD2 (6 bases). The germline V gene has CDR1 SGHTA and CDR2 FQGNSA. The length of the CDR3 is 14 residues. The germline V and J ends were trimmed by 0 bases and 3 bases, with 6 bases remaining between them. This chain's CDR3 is CASSLAGGYNEQFF. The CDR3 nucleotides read TGTGCCAGCAGCTTAGCGGGGGGCTACAATGAGCAGTTCTTC.

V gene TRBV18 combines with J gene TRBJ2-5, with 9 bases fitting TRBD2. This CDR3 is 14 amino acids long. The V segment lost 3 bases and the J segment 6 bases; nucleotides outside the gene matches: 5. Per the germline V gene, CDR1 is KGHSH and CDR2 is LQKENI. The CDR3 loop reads CASSPIAGEKTQYF. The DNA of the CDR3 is TGTGCCAGCTCACCCATAGCGGGGGAGAAGACCCAGTACTTC.

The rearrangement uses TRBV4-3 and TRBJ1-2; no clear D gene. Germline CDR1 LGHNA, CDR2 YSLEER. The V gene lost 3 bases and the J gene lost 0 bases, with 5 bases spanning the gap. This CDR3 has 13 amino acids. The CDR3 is CASSHSTNYGYTF. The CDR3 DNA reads TGCGCCAGCAGCCATAGCACTAACTATGGCTACACCTTC.

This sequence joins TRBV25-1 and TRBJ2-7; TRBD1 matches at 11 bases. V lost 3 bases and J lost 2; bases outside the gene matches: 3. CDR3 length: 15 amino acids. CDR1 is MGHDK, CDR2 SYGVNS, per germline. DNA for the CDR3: TGTGCCAGCAGTGAGGGACAGGGGGGGACCTACGAGCAGTACTTC. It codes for CASSEGQGGTYEQYF.

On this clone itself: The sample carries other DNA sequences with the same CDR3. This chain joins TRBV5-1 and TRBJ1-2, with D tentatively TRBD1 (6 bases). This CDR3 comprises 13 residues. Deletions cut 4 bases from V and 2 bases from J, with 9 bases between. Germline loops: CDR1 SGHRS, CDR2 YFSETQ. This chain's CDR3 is CASSPTGNYGYTF. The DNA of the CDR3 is TGCGCCAGCAGCCCAACAGGGAACTATGGCTACACCTTC.

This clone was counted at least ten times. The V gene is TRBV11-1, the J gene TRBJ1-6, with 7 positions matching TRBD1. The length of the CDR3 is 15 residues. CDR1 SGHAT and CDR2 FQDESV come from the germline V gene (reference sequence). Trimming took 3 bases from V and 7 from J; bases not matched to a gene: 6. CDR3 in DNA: TGTGCCAGCAGCTTGGGGACAGCTAGCAATTCACCCCTCCACTTT. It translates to CASSLGTASNSPLHF.

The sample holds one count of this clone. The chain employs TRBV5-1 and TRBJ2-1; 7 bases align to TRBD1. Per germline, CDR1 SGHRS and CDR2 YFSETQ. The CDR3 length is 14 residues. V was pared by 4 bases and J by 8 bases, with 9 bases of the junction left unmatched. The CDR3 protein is CASSRPTGLDEQFF. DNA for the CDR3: TGCGCCAGCAGCCGCCCGACAGGGTTAGATGAGCAGTTCTTC.

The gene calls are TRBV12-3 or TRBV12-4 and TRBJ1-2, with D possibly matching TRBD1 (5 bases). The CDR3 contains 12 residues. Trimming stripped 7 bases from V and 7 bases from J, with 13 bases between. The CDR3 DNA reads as TGTGCCAGCAACGAAGGGGTGGCTGGCTACACCTTC. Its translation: CASNEGVAGYTF.

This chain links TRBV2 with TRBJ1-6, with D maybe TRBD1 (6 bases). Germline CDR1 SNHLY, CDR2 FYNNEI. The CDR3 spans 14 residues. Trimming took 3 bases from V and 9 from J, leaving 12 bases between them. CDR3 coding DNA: TGTGCCAGCAGTGACGGACAGCGTTCTTCACCCCTCCACTTT. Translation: CASSDGQRSSPLHF.

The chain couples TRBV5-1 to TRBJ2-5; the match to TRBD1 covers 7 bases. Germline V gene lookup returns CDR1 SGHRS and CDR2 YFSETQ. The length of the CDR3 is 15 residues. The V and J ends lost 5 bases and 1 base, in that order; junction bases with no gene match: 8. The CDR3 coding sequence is TGCGCCAGCAGTCACAGGGGATACCCCCAAGAGACCCAGTACTTC. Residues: CASSHRGYPQETQYF.

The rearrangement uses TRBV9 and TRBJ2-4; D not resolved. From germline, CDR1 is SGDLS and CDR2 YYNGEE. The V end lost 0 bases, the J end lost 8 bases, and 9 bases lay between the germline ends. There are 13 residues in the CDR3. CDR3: CASSVAAEDIQYF. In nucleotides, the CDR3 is TGTGCCAGCAGCGTAGCTGCCGAGGACATTCAGTACTTC.